This TCR beta chain was identified in a study of T-cell reconstitution after alpha-beta-depleted transplantation in children. Trimming left V 5 bases short and J 0 bases short, with 10 bases between. CDR3 size: 13 residues. Germline V lookup: CDR1 GTSNPN, CDR2 SVGIG (reference sequence). Molecular barcoding with unique molecular identifiers was used for the TCRbeta library. TCRdb passed the PCR reads through MiXCR, listing each CDR3 protein once. The sample contains hundreds of thousands of distinct CDR3 sequences, roughly a quarter of which appear only once. Only a few counts were recorded for this clonotype.

Sequenced here: PBMCs, mostly from graft donor cells, sampled 360 days after TCRalphabeta/CD19-depleted stem cell transplant. The chain carries TRBV30 and TRBJ1-1; no definite D call. The clonotype was recovered from a female patient younger than 10 who had a stem cell transplant for congenital amegakaryocytic thrombocytopenia, so the T cells may come from the graft donor. The CDR3 protein is CAWGKDLNTEAFF. For the CDR3, the DNA is TGTGCCTGGGGCAAGGACCTGAACACTGAAGCTTTCTTT.